These T cell receptor beta chains were read from a single sample in a study of CD8+ T cells in alopecia areata. Produced via immunoSEQ multiplex PCR; TCRdb's table is partial and in-frame only. The profile shows about 150,000 clones, 62% of them singletons. Sample: CD8+ T cells sorted from blood. The receptors come from a human donor in good health. Both conserved end residues are part of each CDR3. The D gene is left open where the match is weak. Some rows mark clone size as missing; the rest say once, few, many or name a class of expanded clone.

clone_size: -; v_call: TRBV29-1; j_call: TRBJ2-3; d_call: -; cdr3_aa: CSVAPTSYGTDTQYF; cdr3_nt: TGCAGCGTAGCTCCTACTAGTTATGGTACAGATACGCAGTATTTT
clone_size: -; v_call: TRBV13; j_call: TRBJ1-1; d_call: -; cdr3_aa: CATQENTEAFF; cdr3_nt: TGTGCCACCCAAGAGAACACTGAAGCTTTCTTT
clone_size: -; v_call: TRBV30; j_call: TRBJ1-5; d_call: -; cdr3_aa: CAWSVPGSNQPQHF; cdr3_nt: TGTGCCTGGAGTGTCCCGGGATCGAATCAGCCCCAGCATTTT
clone_size: -; v_call: TRBV15; j_call: TRBJ2-5; d_call: TRBD1; cdr3_aa: CATGTPGQPQETQYF; cdr3_nt: TGTGCCACAGGCACCCCGGGACAGCCCCAAGAGACCCAGTACTTC
clone_size: few; v_call: TRBV5-6; j_call: TRBJ2-1; d_call: -; cdr3_aa: CASSSWNNEQFF; cdr3_nt: TGTGCCAGCAGCTCGTGGAACAATGAGCAGTTCTTC
clone_size: -; v_call: TRBV6-5; j_call: TRBJ2-1; d_call: -; cdr3_aa: CASSYYGSNEQFF; cdr3_nt: TGTGCCAGCAGTTATTACGGAAGCAATGAGCAGTTCTTC
clone_size: -; v_call: TRBV5-6; j_call: TRBJ2-2; d_call: -; cdr3_aa: CASSAGAGELFF; cdr3_nt: TGTGCCAGCAGCGCTGGGGCCGGGGAGCTGTTTTTT
clone_size: -; v_call: TRBV2; j_call: TRBJ2-3; d_call: TRBD2; cdr3_aa: CASSGGLGTDTQYF; cdr3_nt: TGTGCCAGCAGTGGTGGACTAGGCACAGATACGCAGTATTTT
clone_size: -; v_call: TRBV29-1; j_call: TRBJ1-1; d_call: -; cdr3_aa: CSVVGRAHGESNTEAFF; cdr3_nt: TGCAGCGTTGTGGGCAGGGCGCATGGCGAGTCGAACACTGAAGCTTTCTTT
clone_size: -; v_call: TRBV7-9; j_call: TRBJ2-4; d_call: TRBD2; cdr3_aa: CASSLRAGEAKNIQYF; cdr3_nt: TGTGCCAGCAGCTTACGAGCGGGGGAAGCCAAAAACATTCAGTACTTC
clone_size: -; v_call: TRBV11-2; j_call: TRBJ2-7; d_call: TRBD1; cdr3_aa: CASSDLSGTAYEQYF; cdr3_nt: TGTGCCAGCAGCGATCTTTCCGGGACAGCCTACGAGCAGTACTTC
clone_size: -; v_call: TRBV19; j_call: TRBJ2-7; d_call: TRBD2; cdr3_aa: CASSAAGGPYEQYF; cdr3_nt: TGTGCCAGTAGTGCAGCGGGAGGTCCCTACGAGCAGTACTTC
clone_size: -; v_call: TRBV18; j_call: TRBJ2-3; d_call: TRBD1; cdr3_aa: CASSPGQAGDTQYF; cdr3_nt: TGTGCCAGCTCACCCGGACAGGCGGGAGATACGCAGTATTTT
clone_size: -; v_call: TRBV2; j_call: TRBJ2-7; d_call: TRBD1; cdr3_aa: CASSDWRDAGQGEPYEQYF; cdr3_nt: TGTGCCAGCAGCGATTGGAGAGATGCGGGACAGGGGGAACCCTACGAGCAGTACTTC
clone_size: -; v_call: TRBV7-2; j_call: TRBJ2-7; d_call: -; cdr3_aa: CASSTYPGDEQYF; cdr3_nt: TGTGCCAGCAGCACCTATCCAGGGGACGAGCAGTACTTC
clone_size: once; v_call: TRBV9; j_call: TRBJ2-1; d_call: TRBD2; cdr3_aa: CASSRGGASGSIEQFF; cdr3_nt: TGTGCCAGCAGCCGGGGCGGGGCTAGCGGGAGTATAGAGCAGTTCTTC
clone_size: -; v_call: TRBV9; j_call: TRBJ2-5; d_call: -; cdr3_aa: CASSAMGGPLETQYF; cdr3_nt: TGTGCCAGCAGCGCCATGGGGGGCCCGTTAGAGACCCAGTACTTC
clone_size: few; v_call: TRBV30; j_call: TRBJ2-1; d_call: -; cdr3_aa: CAWKRGDNFYNEQFF; cdr3_nt: TGTGCCTGGAAACGGGGGGACAATTTCTACAATGAGCAGTTCTTC
clone_size: -; v_call: TRBV14; j_call: TRBJ2-1; d_call: -; cdr3_aa: CASSYGTYNEQFF; cdr3_nt: TGTGCCAGCAGCTACGGGACTTACAATGAGCAGTTCTTC
clone_size: -; v_call: TRBV5-1; j_call: TRBJ2-1; d_call: -; cdr3_aa: CASSLLGPNPHNEQFF; cdr3_nt: TGCGCCAGCAGCCTGTTAGGTCCAAACCCCCACAATGAGCAGTTCTTC
clone_size: few; v_call: TRBV5-4; j_call: TRBJ2-7; d_call: TRBD1; cdr3_aa: CASSAGQGFMDEQYF; cdr3_nt: TGTGCCAGCAGCGCAGGACAGGGGTTTATGGACGAGCAGTACTTC
clone_size: few; v_call: TRBV19; j_call: TRBJ2-1; d_call: -; cdr3_aa: CASSHRAFNEQFF; cdr3_nt: TGTGCCAGTAGTCACCGAGCTTTCAATGAGCAGTTCTTC
clone_size: -; v_call: TRBV30; j_call: TRBJ2-7; d_call: -; cdr3_aa: CAWSPSGLSYEQYF; cdr3_nt: TGTGCCTGGAGTCCCAGCGGGCTGTCCTACGAGCAGTACTTC
clone_size: -; v_call: TRBV19; j_call: TRBJ2-7; d_call: -; cdr3_aa: CASSQGMGYEQYF; cdr3_nt: TGTGCCAGTAGCCAGGGGATGGGTTACGAGCAGTACTTC
clone_size: once; v_call: TRBV9; j_call: TRBJ1-5; d_call: -; cdr3_aa: CASSEGGGNQPQHF; cdr3_nt: TGTGCCAGCAGCGAAGGAGGGGGCAATCAGCCCCAGCATTTT
clone_size: once; v_call: TRBV30; j_call: TRBJ2-1; d_call: TRBD2; cdr3_aa: CAWAKLAGYNEQFF; cdr3_nt: TGTGCCTGGGCAAAGCTAGCGGGTTACAATGAGCAGTTCTTC
clone_size: -; v_call: TRBV9; j_call: TRBJ2-5; d_call: -; cdr3_aa: CASSGEQDQETQYF; cdr3_nt: TGTGCCAGCAGCGGAGAACAGGACCAAGAGACCCAGTACTTC
clone_size: -; v_call: TRBV2; j_call: TRBJ2-3; d_call: -; cdr3_aa: CASAAGGTTLYTDTQYF; cdr3_nt: TGTGCCAGTGCCGCCGGGGGAACTACACTCTACACAGATACGCAGTATTTT
clone_size: -; v_call: TRBV4-1; j_call: TRBJ1-3; d_call: -; cdr3_aa: CASNPGMGNTIYF; cdr3_nt: TGCGCCAGCAACCCTGGTATGGGAAACACCATATATTTT
clone_size: -; v_call: TRBV9; j_call: TRBJ2-1; d_call: -; cdr3_aa: CASSLGSNEQFF; cdr3_nt: TGTGCCAGCAGCTTAGGCAGCAATGAGCAGTTCTTC